Each of the 5 T cell receptor beta chains below was sequenced from the same sample in a study of T cells in tuberculosis. Indicated time point: new active TB diagnosis, blood taken before or within 7 days of starting treatment. Sequencing was performed with immunoSEQ multiplex PCR; in TCRdb, only in-frame clones are kept and a portion is missing. Of about 35,000 clones in the sample, roughly 93% are singletons; the top ten hold around 10%. This sample comprised PBMCs, obtained at tuberculosis diagnosis. The receptors here all came from an adult with tuberculosis.

V and J are TRBV27 and TRBJ1-2, with 10 positions matching TRBD1. This CDR3 is built from 14 residues. The V gene's germline CDR1 is MNHEY and CDR2 SMNVEV (reference sequence). Losses at the gene ends were 2 bases for V and 6 bases for J; bases not matched to a gene: 3. CDR3 coding DNA: TGTGCCAGCAGTTTACACGGGACAGGGGATGGCTACACCTTC. Protein sequence: CASSLHGTGDGYTF.

The chain recombines TRBV19 with TRBJ1-1; weak D call: TRBD1 (5 bases). The CDR3 totals 14 residues. CDR1 LNHDA and CDR2 SQIVND come from the germline V gene (reference sequence). With 7 bases removed from V and 0 bases from J, the gap between germline ends came to 12 bases. For the CDR3, the DNA is TGTGCCAGTAAGGGGTGGAATATGAACACTGAAGCTTTCTTT. Amino acid sequence: CASKGWNMNTEAFF. Variable domain in full (rest from reference TRBV19 and TRBJ1-1): DGGITQSPKYLFRKEGQNVTLSCEQNLNHDAMYWYRQDPGQGLRLIYYSQIVNDFQKGDIAEGYSVSREKKESFPLTVTSAQKNPTAFYLCASKGWNMNTEAFFGQGTRLTVV.

This chain uses TRBV6-5 with TRBJ2-6, with D perhaps TRBD1 (6 bases). V was cut by 6 bases and J by 4 bases, with 10 bases left in between. CDR3 length: 14 amino acids. Germline V gene data show CDR1 as MNHEY and CDR2 as SVGAGI. This CDR3 is CASRGAGGANVLTF. CDR3 DNA: TGTGCCAGCAGGGGGGCAGGAGGGGCCAACGTCCTGACTTTC.

The chain is built from TRBV2 and TRBJ1-2, with 8 bases identical to TRBD1. This CDR3 has 13 residues. Germline values: CDR1 SNHLY, CDR2 FYNNEI. J lost 7 bases, V lost 2 bases, and 3 bases had no gene match. In nucleotides, the CDR3 is TGTGCCAGCAGTGAAACAGGGGGGACTGGCTACACCTTC. It encodes CASSETGGTGYTF. The full variable domain, in which reference TRBV2 and TRBJ1-2 provide the parts outside the CDR3, is EPEVTQTPSHQVTQMGQEVILRCVPISNHLYFYWYRQILGQKVEFLVSFYNNEISEKSEIFDDQFSVERPDGSNFTLKIRSTKLEDSAMYFCASSETGGTGYTFGSGTRLTVV.

This chain links TRBV27 with TRBJ2-7; 10 bases match TRBD2. After removal of 8 bases from V and 3 bases from J, the junction contained 10 bases not matched to a gene. The CDR3 runs to 15 residues. Germline V gene sequence: CDR1 MNHEY, CDR2 SMNVEV (reference sequence). In nucleotides, the CDR3 is TGTGCCAGCTCCCGACTAGCGGGCCCACTCTACGAGCAGTACTTC. Translated: CASSRLAGPLYEQYF.